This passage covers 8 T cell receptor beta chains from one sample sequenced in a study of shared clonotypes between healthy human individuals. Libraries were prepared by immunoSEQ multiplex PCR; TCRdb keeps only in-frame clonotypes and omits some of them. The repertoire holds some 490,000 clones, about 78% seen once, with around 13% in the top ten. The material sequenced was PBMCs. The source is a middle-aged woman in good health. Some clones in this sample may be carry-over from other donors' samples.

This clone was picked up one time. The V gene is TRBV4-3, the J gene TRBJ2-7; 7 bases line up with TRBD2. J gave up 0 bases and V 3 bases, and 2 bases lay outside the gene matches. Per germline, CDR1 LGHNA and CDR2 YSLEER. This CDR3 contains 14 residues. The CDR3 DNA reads TGCGCCAGCAGCCAGCGGACTAGCTCCTACGAGCAGTACTTC. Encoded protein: CASSQRTSSYEQYF.

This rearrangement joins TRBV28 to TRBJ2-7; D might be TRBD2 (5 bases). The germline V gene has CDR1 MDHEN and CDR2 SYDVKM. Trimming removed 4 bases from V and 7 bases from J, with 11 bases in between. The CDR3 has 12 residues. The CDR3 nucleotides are TGTGCCAGCAGTTCTAGCTTACGAGAGCAGTACTTC. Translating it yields CASSSSLREQYF.

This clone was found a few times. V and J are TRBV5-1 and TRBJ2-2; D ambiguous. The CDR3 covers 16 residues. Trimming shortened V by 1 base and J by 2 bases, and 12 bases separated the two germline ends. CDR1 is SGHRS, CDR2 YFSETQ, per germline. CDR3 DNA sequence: TGCGCCAGCAGCTTGCGGTCTCTACGTAACACCGGGGAGCTGTTTTTT. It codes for CASSLRSLRNTGELFF. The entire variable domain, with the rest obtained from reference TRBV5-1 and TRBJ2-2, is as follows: KAGVTQTPRYLIKTRGQQVTLSCSPISGHRSVSWYQQTPGQGLQFLFEYFSETQRNKGNFPGRFSGRQFSNSRSEMNVSTLELGDSALYLCASSLRSLRNTGELFFGEGSRLTVL.

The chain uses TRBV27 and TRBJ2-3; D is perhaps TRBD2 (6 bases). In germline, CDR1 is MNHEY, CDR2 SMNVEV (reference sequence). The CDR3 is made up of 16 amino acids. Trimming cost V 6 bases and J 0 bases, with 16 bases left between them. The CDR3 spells CASSQTGGTSTDTQYF. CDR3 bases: TGTGCCAGCAGCCAAACGGGCGGGACTAGCACAGATACGCAGTATTTT.

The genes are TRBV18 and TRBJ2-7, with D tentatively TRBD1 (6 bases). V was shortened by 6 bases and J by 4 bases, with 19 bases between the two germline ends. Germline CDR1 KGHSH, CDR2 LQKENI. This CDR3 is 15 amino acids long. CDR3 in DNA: TGTGCCAGCTCTCCAGGCCAGGACAGAATTTACGAGCAGTACTTC. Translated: CASSPGQDRIYEQYF.

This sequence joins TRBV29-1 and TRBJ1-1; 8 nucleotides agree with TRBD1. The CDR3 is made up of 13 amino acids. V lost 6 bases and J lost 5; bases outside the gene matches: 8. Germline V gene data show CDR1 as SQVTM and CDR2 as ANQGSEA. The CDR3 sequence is CSVAQGEGTEAFF. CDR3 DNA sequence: TGCAGCGTCGCACAGGGGGAGGGGACTGAAGCTTTCTTT. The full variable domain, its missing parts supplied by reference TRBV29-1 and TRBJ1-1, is SAVISQKPSRDICQRGTSLTIQCQVDSQVTMMFWYRQQPGQSLTLIATANQGSEATYESGFVIDKFPISRPNLTFSTLTVSNMSPEDSSIYLCSVAQGEGTEAFFGQGTRLTVV.

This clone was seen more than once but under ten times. Here the CDR3 reads CASSKRRGGYEQYF. The CDR3 coding sequence is TGTGCCAGCAGCAAACGGCGGGGCGGCTACGAGCAGTACTTC. The chain employs TRBV7-2 and TRBJ2-7, with D perhaps TRBD2 (6 bases). CDR3 size: 14 residues. Germline CDR1 reads SGHTA; CDR2 reads FQGNSA. Trimming left V 5 bases short and J 3 bases short, with 14 bases between.

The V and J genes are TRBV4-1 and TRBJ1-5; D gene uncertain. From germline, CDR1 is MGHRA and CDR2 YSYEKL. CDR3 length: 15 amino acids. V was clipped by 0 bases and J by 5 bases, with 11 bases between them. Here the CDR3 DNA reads TGCGCCAGCAGCCAAGATGGAGGGATCGATCAGCCCCAGCATTTT. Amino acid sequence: CASSQDGGIDQPQHF.